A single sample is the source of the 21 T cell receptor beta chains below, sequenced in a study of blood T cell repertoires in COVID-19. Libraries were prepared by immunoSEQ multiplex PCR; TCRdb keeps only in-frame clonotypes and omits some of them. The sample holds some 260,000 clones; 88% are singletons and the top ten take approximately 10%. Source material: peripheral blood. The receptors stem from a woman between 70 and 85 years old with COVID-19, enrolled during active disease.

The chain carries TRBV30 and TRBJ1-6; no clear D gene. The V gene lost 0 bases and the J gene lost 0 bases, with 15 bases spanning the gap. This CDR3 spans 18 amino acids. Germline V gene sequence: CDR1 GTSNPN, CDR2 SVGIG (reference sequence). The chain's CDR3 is CAWSVLGVGSSYNSPLHF. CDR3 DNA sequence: TGTGCCTGGAGTGTACTCGGTGTGGGGAGCTCCTATAATTCACCCCTCCACTTT.

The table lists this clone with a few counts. CDR3 nucleotides: TGTGCCACCAGCAGGGACAGCCGGTCCCGCCAGCCCCAGCATTTT. The encoded protein is CATSRDSRSRQPQHF. V usage is TRBV15 and J usage is TRBJ1-5; D perhaps matches TRBD1 (6 bases). V lost 3 bases and J 7 bases, leaving 16 bases between the germline ends. The CDR3 totals 15 residues. The germline V gene encodes CDR1 LNHNV and CDR2 YYDKDF (reference sequence).

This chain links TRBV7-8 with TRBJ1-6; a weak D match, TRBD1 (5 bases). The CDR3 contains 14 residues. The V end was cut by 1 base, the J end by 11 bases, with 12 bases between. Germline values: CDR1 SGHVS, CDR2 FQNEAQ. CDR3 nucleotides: TGTGCCAGCAGCTTAGTTTGGGGCGGGGCACCCCTCCACTTT. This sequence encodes CASSLVWGGAPLHF.

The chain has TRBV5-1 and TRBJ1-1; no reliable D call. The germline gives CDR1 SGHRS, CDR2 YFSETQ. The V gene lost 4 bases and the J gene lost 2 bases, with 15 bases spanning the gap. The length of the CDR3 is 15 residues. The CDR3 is CASSGSGGINTEAFF. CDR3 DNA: TGCGCCAGCAGCGGCTCGGGCGGGATAAACACTGAAGCTTTCTTT.

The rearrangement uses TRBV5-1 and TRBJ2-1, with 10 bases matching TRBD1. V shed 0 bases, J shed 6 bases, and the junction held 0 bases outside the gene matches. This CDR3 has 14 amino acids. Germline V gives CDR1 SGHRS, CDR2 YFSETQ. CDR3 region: CASSLGTGGNEQFF. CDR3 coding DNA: TGCGCCAGCAGCTTGGGGACAGGGGGCAATGAGCAGTTCTTC.

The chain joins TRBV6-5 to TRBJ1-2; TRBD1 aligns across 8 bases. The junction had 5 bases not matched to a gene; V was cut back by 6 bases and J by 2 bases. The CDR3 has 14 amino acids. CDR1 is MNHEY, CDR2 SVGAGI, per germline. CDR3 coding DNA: TGTGCCAGCAGGCGGGACAGGCTAAACTATGGCTACACCTTC. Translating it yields CASRRDRLNYGYTF.

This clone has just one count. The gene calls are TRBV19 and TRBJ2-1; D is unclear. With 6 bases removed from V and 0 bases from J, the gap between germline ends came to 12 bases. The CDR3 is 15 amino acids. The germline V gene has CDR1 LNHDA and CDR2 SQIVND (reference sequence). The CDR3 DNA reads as TGTGCCAGTAGGAATAGTCAATCCTCCTACAATGAGCAGTTCTTC. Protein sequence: CASRNSQSSYNEQFF.

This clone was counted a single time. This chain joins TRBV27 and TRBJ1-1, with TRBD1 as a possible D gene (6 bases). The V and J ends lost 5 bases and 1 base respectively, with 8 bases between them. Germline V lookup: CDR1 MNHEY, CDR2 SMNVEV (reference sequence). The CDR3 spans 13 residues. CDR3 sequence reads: CASSRTANTEAFF. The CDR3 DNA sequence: TGTGCCAGCAGTCGGACAGCGAACACTGAAGCTTTCTTT.

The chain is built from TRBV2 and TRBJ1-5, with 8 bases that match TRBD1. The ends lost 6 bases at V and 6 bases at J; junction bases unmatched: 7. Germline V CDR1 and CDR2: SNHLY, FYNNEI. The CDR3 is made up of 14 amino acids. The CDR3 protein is CASSRTGRGQPQHF. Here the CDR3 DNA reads TGTGCCAGCAGCCGGACAGGGCGGGGTCAGCCCCAGCATTTT.

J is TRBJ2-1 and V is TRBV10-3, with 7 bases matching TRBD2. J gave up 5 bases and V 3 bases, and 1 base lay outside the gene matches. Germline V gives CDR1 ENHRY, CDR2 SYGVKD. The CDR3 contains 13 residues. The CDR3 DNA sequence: TGTGCCATCAGTGATAGCGGGCACAATGAGCAGTTCTTC. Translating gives CAISDSGHNEQFF.

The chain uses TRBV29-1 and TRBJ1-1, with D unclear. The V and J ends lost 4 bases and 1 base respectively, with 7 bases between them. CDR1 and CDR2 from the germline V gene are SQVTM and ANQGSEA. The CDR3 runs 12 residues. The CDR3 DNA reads TGCAGCGTTGTGCCGGGGAACACTGAAGCTTTCTTT. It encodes CSVVPGNTEAFF. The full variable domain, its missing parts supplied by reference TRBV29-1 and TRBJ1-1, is SAVISQKPSRDICQRGTSLTIQCQVDSQVTMMFWYRQQPGQSLTLIATANQGSEATYESGFVIDKFPISRPNLTFSTLTVSNMSPEDSSIYLCSVVPGNTEAFFGQGTRLTVV.

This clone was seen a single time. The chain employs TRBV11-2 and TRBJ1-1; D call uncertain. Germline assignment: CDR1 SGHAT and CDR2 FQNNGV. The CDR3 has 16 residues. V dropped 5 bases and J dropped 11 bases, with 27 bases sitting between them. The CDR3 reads CASSPSGFWEALSAFF. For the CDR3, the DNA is TGTGCCAGCAGCCCTAGTGGGTTTTGGGAGGCCCTGAGTGCTTTCTTT.

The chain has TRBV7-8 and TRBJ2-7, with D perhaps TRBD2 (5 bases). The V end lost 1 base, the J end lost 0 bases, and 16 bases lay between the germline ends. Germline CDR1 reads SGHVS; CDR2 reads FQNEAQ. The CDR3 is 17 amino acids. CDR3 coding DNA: TGTGCCAGCAGCTTAGACGGTCAAGCGGATAACTCCTACGAGCAGTACTTC. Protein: CASSLDGQADNSYEQYF.

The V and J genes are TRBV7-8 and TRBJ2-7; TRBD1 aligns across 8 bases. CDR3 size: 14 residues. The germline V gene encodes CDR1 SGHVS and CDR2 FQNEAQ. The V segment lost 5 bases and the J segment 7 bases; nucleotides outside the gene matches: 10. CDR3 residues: CASSLMGQAGEQYF. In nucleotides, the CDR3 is TGTGCCAGCAGCCTAATGGGACAGGCCGGGGAGCAGTACTTC.

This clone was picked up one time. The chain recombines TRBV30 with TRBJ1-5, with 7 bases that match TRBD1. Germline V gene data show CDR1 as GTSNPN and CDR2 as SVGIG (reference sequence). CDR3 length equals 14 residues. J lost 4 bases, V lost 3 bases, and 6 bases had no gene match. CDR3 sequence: CAWSAGQLNQPQHF. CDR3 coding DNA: TGTGCCTGGAGCGCGGGACAGCTTAATCAGCCCCAGCATTTT.

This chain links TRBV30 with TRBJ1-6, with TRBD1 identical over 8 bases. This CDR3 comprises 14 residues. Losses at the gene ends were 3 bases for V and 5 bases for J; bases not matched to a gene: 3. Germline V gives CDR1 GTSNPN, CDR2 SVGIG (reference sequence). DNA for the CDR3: TGTGCCTGGAGCATGGGACAGGATAATTCACCCCTCCACTTT. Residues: CAWSMGQDNSPLHF.

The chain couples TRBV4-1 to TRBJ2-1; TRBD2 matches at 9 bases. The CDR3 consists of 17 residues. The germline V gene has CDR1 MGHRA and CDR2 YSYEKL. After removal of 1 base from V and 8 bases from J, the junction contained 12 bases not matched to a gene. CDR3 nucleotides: TGCGCCAGCAGCCAAGCGTCTGGCGGGAGGGCCAAGGATGAGCAGTTCTTC. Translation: CASSQASGGRAKDEQFF.

CDR3 DNA: TGTGCCAGCAGCTTAGGGGCTAGCGGGTCATACAATGAGCAGTTCTTC. It is translated as CASSLGASGSYNEQFF. The J gene is TRBJ2-1, the V gene TRBV13; 8 positions agree with TRBD2. The CDR3 has 16 amino acids. Per germline, CDR1 PRHDT and CDR2 FYEKMQ (reference sequence). V lost 0 bases and J lost 4; bases outside the gene matches: 5.

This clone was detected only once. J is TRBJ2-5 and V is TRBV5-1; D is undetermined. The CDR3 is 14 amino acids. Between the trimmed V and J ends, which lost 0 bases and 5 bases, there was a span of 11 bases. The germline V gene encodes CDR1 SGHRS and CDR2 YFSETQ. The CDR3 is CASSLGSKKETQYF. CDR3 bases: TGCGCCAGCAGCTTGGGGTCTAAGAAGGAGACCCAGTACTTC.

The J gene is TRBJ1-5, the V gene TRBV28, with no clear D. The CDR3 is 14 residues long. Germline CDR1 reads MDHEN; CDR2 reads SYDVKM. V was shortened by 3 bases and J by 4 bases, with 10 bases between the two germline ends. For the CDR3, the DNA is TGTGCCAGCAGTTTGACAAGGAGGAATCAGCCCCAGCATTTT. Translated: CASSLTRRNQPQHF.

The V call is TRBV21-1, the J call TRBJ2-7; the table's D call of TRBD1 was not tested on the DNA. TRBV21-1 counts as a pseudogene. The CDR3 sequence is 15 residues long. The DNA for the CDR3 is TGTGCCAGCAGCAAGGACAGGAGAGATATAAACGAGCAGTACTTC. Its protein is CASSKDRRDINEQYF.